This T cell receptor beta chain comes out of a study of blood T cell repertoires in COVID-19. Looking at the study overall: Specimens from acute and convalescent COVID-19 originated in the United States, Italy and Spain. The analysed material was cDNA or gDNA that came from T cells, B-cell-depleted T cells, or PBMCs.

The CDR3 sequence is 15 residues long. V gave up 0 bases and J gave up 8 bases; unmatched junction bases: 6. Germline CDR1 reads KGHSH; CDR2 reads LQKENI. Authors' data handling: Amplification of reference gene primers was used by the study to estimate nucleated cell counts. TCRdb's copy holds only in-frame clones and misses some; the assay was immunoSEQ multiplex PCR. V and J calls and clone size are copied from that table; D and trimming were computed from the DNA. This table holds 30,000 to 40,000 clones, approximately 78% found once. The material sequenced was peripheral blood. The TCR sequence derives from a woman in her fifties or sixties with acute or convalescent COVID-19. V is TRBV18 and J is TRBJ2-1; the match to TRBD2 covers 8 bases. In DNA form, the CDR3 reads TGTGCCAGCTCACCACCTAGCGGGGTAGTGGATGAGCAGTTCTTC. This translates into CASSPPSGVVDEQFF.